This T cell receptor beta chain was recovered during a study of cytomegalovirus exposure and HLA in healthy donors. General study points: Follow-up analysis seemed to connect common viral pathogens with several of the most significant clusters identified. The classifier was said to identify cytomegalovirus status with high specificity and sensitivity. A later analysis showed HLA-associated TCR beta chains outstripping equally common others in clonal expansion.

CDR1 and CDR2 from the germline V gene are SQVTM and ANQGSEA. The ends lost 6 bases at V and 7 bases at J; junction bases unmatched: 13. The CDR3 covers 16 residues. Samples came from healthy bone marrow donors. On this clone itself: The antigen remains undetermined.

The PCR contained 60 Vbeta and 13 Jbeta primers. The table came from immunoSEQ multiplex PCR; TCRdb's copy has only in-frame clones and leaves some out. The repertoire holds about 100,000 clones, with about 79% as singletons. The sequence was obtained from a young woman in good health and CMV-seronegative. The chain links TRBV29-1 to TRBJ2-5; 14 bases are shared with TRBD2. Specimen: PBMCs. This chain's CDR3 is CSVNRGLAGGSGTQYF. The CDR3, as DNA: TGCAGCGTCAACCGTGGACTAGCGGGAGGAAGTGGGACCCAGTACTTC.